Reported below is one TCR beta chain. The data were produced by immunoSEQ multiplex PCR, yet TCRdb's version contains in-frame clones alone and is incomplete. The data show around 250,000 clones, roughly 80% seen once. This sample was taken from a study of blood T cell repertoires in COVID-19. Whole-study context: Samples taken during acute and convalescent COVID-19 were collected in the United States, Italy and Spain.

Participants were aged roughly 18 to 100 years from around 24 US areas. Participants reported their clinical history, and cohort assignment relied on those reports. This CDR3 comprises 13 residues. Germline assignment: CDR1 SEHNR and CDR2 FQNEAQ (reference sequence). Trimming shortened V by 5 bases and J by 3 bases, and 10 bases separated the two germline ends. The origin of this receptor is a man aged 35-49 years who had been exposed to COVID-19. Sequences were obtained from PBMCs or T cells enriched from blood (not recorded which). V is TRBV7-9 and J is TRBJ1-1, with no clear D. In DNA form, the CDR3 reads TGTGCCAGCAGCCCCCAGGAGGACACTGAAGCTTTCTTT. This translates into CASSPQEDTEAFF.